This paragraph reports one T cell receptor (beta chain). The data belong to a study of blood T cell repertoires in COVID-19. The overall study: Sites in the United States, Italy and Spain provided acute and convalescent COVID-19 samples. In each case, the material was cDNA or gDNA derived from T cells, B-cell-depleted T cells, or PBMCs.

CDR3 length: 16 residues. Germline V gene lookup returns CDR1 MNHNS and CDR2 SASEGT. Trimming left V 7 bases short and J 0 bases short, with 16 bases between. Original processing notes: Estimates of nucleated cell counts were drawn from the amplification of reference gene primers. Generated by immunoSEQ multiplex PCR, the TCRdb table keeps only in-frame clones and is missing some. For V, J and clone size, that table is used; D and trimming come from the DNA. This table has 150,000 to 200,000 clones, under 80% appearing once. Sequenced material: peripheral blood. The sequence was obtained from a man in his 70s with acute or convalescent COVID-19. The rearrangement joins TRBV6-1 to TRBJ1-3; D perhaps matches TRBD1 (5 bases). The CDR3 sequence: CASTEAGAPSGNTIYF. The DNA for the CDR3 is TGTGCCAGCACCGAAGCTGGGGCCCCCTCTGGAAACACCATATATTTT.